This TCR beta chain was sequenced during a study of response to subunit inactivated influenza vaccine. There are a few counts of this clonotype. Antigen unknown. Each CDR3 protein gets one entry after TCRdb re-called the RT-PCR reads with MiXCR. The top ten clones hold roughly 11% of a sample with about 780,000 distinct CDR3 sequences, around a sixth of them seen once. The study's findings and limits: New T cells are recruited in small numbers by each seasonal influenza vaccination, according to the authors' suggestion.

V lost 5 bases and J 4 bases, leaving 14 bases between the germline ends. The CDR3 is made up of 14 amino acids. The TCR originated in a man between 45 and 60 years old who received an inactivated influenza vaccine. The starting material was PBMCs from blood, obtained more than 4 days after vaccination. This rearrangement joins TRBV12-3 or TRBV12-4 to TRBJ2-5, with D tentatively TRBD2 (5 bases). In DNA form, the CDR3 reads TGTGCCAGCAGTCGAGGACTCAGCCTAGAGACCCAGTACTTC. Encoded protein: CASSRGLSLETQYF.